The sequence of this TCR beta chain was determined in a study of T cells in Graves' hyperthyroidism and ophthalmopathy. The wider study: The authors collected peripheral blood at initial diagnosis, before any treatment.

As to this clonotype: What it binds is unknown.

Uncontrolled infections, other autoimmune diseases, pregnancy or lactation led to exclusion of patients. V trimming: 1 base; J trimming: 6 bases; junction bases outside the gene matches: 8. The CDR3 has 15 residues. Germline-derived CDR1 and CDR2 are SGHAT and FQNNGV. Study-level findings and limits: Peripheral blood also featured most of the thyroid clonotypes expanded above 0.001.

There were TCR beta CDR3 regions amplified from RNA transcripts. HTBI primers were used for first-round RT-PCR of the TCR CDR3. TCRdb re-called the multiplex PCR reads with MiXCR, one entry per CDR3 protein. The table includes approximately 520,000 distinct CDR3 sequences, less than 25% detected once. The sample was blood. The chain links TRBV11-2 to TRBJ1-2; 7 bases map to TRBD1. The origin of this receptor is a young man with Graves' hyperthyroidism. The CDR3 DNA sequence: TGTGCCAGCAGCTTAGTAAGCGGACAGGTTGATGGCTACACCTTC. Its translation: CASSLVSGQVDGYTF.